The TCR beta chain described here comes from a study of sequential checkpoint blockade in melanoma. Looking at the study overall: First-line arms were nivolumab then ipilimumab, or the reverse, randomized 1:1.

As to treatment: randomized to nivolumab then ipilimumab (arm A) or the reverse (arm B). No patient had prior DNA-damaging chemotherapy. From thawed PBMCs, live CD3+CD8+ cells negative for CD19 and CD56 were sorted. Some clones are missing from TCRdb's copy, which holds only in-frame ones; the method was immunoSEQ multiplex PCR. The top ten clones hold 4.5% to 7% of a sample with over 30,000 clones, approximately 85% of them seen once. The ends were cut back, 6 bases at V and 3 bases at J, with 17 bases in the middle. The CDR3 is made up of 15 amino acids. Looked up from germline, CDR1 is MNHEY and CDR2 is SVGAGI.

This receptor was identified in a human donor with melanoma. The material sequenced was CD8+ T cells sorted from blood (inferred from file names), taken from a patient given nivolumab and ipilimumab in sequence. V is TRBV6-5 and J is TRBJ1-1; perhaps TRBD1 as D (5 bases). The CDR3, as DNA: TGTGCCAGCAGACCCTTGGTAGGGGTAGACACTGAAGCTTTCTTT. This sequence encodes CASRPLVGVDTEAFF.